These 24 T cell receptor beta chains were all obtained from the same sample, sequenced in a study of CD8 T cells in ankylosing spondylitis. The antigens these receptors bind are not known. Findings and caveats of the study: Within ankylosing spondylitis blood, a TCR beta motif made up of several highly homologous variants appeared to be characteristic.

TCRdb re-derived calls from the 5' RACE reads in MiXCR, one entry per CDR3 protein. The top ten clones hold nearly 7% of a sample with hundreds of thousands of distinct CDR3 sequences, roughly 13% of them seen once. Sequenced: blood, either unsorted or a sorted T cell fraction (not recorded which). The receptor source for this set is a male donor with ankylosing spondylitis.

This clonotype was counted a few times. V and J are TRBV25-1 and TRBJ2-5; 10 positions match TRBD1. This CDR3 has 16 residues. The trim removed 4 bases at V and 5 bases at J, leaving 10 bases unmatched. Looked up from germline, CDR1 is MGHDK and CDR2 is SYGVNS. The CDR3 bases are TGTGCCAGCAGTGCCTCGGGGACAGGGGAATACGAGACCCAGTACTTC. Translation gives CASSASGTGEYETQYF. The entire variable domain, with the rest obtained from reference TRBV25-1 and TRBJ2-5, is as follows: EADIYQTPRYLVIGTGKKITLECSQTMGHDKMYWYQQDPGMELHLIHYSYGVNSTEKGDLSSESTVSRIRTEHFPLTLESARPSHTSQYLCASSASGTGEYETQYFGPGTRLLVL.

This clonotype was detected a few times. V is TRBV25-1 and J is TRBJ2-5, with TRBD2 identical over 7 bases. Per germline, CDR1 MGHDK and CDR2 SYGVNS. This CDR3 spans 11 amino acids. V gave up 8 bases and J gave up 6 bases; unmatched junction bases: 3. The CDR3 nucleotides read TGTGCCAGCGGGGGGGGTCAGACCCAGTACTTC. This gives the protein CASGGGQTQYF.

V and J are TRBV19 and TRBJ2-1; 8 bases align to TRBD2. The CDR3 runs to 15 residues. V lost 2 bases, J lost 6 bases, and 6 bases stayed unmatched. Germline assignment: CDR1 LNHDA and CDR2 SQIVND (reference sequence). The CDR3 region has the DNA TGTGCCAGTAGTATATGGGCGGGAGGTCCCAATGAGCAGTTCTTC. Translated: CASSIWAGGPNEQFF.

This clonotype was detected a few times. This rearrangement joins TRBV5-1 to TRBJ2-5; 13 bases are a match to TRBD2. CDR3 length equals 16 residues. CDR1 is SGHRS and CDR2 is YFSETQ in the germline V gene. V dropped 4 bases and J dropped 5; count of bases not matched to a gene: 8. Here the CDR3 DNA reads TGCGCCAGCAGCCCAACCGGGACTAGCGGGATGGAGACCCAGTACTTC. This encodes CASSPTGTSGMETQYF. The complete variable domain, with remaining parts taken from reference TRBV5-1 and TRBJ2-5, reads KAGVTQTPRYLIKTRGQQVTLSCSPISGHRSVSWYQQTPGQGLQFLFEYFSETQRNKGNFPGRFSGRQFSNSRSEMNVSTLELGDSALYLCASSPTGTSGMETQYFGPGTRLLVL.

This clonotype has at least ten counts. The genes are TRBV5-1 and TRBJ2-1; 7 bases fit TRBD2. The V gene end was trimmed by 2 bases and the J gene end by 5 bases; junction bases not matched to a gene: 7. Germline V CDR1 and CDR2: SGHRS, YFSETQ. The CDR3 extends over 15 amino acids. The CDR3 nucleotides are TGCGCCAGCAGCTTTGTTAGCGGGTCCAACAATGAGCAGTTCTTC. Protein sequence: CASSFVSGSNNEQFF.

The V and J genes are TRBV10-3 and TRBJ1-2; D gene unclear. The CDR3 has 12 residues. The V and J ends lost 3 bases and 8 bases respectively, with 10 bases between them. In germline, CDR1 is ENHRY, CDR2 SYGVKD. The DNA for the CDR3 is TGTGCCATCAGTGAAACGTCGACAGGCTACACCTTC. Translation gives CAISETSTGYTF.

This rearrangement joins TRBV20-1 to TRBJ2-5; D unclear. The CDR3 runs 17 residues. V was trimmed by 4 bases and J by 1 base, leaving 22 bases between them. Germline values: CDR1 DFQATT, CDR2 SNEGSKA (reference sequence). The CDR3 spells CSATYKRALRTQETQYF. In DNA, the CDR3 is TGCAGTGCTACCTACAAACGCGCACTAAGGACCCAAGAGACCCAGTACTTC.

CDR3 sequence: CASSLRDRGNSPLHF. The CDR3 DNA reads TGTGCCAGCAGTCTCCGGGACAGGGGTAATTCACCCCTCCACTTT. The chain couples TRBV12-3 or TRBV12-4 to TRBJ1-6, with 10 bases identical to TRBD1. The CDR3 has 15 residues. The junction had 4 bases not matched to a gene; V was cut back by 5 bases and J by 6 bases.

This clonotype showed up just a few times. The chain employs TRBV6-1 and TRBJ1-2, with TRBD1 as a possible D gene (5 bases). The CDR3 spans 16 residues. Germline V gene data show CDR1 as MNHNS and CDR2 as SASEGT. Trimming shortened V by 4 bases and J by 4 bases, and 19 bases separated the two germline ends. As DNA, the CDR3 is TGTGCCAGCAGTGTTAACCCCGGGGCCCTCATCTATGGCTACACCTTC. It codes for CASSVNPGALIYGYTF.

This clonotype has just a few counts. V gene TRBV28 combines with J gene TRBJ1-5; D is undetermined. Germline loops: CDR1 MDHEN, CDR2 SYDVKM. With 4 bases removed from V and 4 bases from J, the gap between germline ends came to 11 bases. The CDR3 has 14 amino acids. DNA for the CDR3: TGTGCCAGCAGTTCGCTCCGGGTAAATCAGCCCCAGCATTTT. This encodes CASSSLRVNQPQHF.

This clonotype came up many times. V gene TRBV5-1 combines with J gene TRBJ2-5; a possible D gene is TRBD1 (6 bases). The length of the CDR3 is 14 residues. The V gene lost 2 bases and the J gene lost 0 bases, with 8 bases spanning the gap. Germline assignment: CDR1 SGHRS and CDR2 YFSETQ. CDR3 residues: CASSFQGYQETQYF. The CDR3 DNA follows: TGCGCCAGCAGCTTCCAGGGGTACCAAGAGACCCAGTACTTC.

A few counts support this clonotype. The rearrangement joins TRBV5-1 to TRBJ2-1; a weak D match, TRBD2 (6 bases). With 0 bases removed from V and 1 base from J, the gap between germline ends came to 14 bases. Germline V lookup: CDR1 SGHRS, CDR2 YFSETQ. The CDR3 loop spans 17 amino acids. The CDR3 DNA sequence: TGCGCCAGCAGCTTGGCCGAGGCTAGCGCGTCCTACAATGAGCAGTTCTTC. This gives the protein CASSLAEASASYNEQFF. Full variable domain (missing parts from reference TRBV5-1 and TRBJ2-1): KAGVTQTPRYLIKTRGQQVTLSCSPISGHRSVSWYQQTPGQGLQFLFEYFSETQRNKGNFPGRFSGRQFSNSRSEMNVSTLELGDSALYLCASSLAEASASYNEQFFGPGTRLTVL.

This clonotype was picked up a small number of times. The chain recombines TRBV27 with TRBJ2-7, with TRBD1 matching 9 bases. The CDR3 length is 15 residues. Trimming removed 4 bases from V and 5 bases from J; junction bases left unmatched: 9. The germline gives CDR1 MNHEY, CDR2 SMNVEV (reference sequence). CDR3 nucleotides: TGTGCCAGCAGTTCCCCCGGGACAGGGTTCCACGAGCAGTACTTC. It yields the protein CASSSPGTGFHEQYF.

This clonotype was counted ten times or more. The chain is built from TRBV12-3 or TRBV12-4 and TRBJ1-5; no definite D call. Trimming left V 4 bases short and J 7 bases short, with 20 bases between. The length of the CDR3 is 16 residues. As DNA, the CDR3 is TGTGCCAGCAGTTCCCCGGGGTTGTCAGGCTGGCAGCCCCAGCATTTT. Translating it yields CASSSPGLSGWQPQHF.

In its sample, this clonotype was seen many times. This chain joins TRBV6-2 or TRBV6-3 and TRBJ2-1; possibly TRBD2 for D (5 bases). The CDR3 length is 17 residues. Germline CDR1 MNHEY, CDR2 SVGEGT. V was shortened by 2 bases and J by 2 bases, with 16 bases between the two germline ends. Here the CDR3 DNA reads TGTGCCAGCAGTTACCATCGGTCTAGCAGCACCTACAATGAGCAGTTCTTC. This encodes CASSYHRSSSTYNEQFF.

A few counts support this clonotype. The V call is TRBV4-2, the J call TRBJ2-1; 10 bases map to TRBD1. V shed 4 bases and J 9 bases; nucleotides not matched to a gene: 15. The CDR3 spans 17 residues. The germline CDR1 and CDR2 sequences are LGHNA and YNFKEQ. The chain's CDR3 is CASSLTSRDRGNGEQFF. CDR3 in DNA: TGTGCCAGCAGCCTAACCTCCCGGGACAGGGGTAACGGTGAGCAGTTCTTC.

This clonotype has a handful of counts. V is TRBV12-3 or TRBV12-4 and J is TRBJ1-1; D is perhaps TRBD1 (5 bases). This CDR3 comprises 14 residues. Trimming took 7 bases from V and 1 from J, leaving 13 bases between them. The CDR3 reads CASILGHSNTEAFF. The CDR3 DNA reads TGTGCCAGCATCCTCGGACATTCGAACACTGAAGCTTTCTTT.

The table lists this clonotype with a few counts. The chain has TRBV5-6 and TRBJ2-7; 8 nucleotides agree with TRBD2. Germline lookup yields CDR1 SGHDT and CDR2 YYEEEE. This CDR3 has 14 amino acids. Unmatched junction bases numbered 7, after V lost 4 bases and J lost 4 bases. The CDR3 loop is CASSAPGGGYEQYF. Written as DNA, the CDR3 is TGTGCCAGCAGCGCCCCGGGAGGGGGTTACGAGCAGTACTTC.

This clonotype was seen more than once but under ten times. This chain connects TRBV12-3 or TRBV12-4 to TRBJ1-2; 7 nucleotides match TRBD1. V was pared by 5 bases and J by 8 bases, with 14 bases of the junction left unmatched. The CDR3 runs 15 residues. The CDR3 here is CASSTGQTVYRGYTF. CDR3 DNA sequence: TGTGCCAGCAGTACGGGACAGACGGTCTACCGAGGCTACACCTTC.

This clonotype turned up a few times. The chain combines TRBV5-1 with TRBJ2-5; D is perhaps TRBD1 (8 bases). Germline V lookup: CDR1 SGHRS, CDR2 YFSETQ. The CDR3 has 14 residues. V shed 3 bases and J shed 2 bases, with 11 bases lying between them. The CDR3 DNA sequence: TGCGCCAGCAGCTCACAGGGGGGGCAAGAGACCCAGTACTTC. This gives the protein CASSSQGGQETQYF.

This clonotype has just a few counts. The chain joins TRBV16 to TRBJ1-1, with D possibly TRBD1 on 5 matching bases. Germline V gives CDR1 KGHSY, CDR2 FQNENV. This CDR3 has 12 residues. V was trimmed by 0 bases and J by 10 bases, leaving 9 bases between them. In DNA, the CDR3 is TGTGCCAGCAGCCAATCCTTGCAGGGAGCTTTCTTT. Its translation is CASSQSLQGAFF.

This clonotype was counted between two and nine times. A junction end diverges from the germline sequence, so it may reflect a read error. CDR3 in amino acids: CASRLAGGRYNEQFF. The CDR3, as DNA: TGTGCCAGCAGGTTAGCGGGAGGGCGCTACAATGAGCAGTTCTTC. The chain joins TRBV12-3 or TRBV12-4 to TRBJ2-1; 11 positions match TRBD2. This CDR3 is built from 15 residues.

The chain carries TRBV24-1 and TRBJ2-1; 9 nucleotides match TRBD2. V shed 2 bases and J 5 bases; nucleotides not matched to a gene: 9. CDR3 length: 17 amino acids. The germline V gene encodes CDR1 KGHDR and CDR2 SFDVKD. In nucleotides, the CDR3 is TGTGCCACCAGTGATTCGTTGGCGGGAGGGCCCCACAATGAGCAGTTCTTC. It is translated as CATSDSLAGGPHNEQFF.

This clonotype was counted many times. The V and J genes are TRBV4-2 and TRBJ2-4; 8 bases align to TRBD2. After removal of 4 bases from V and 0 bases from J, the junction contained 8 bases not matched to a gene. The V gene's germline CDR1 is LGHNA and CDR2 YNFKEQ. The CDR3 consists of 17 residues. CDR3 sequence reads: CASSLTGRAKAKNIQYF. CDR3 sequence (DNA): TGTGCCAGCAGCCTAACCGGGAGGGCCAAAGCCAAAAACATTCAGTACTTC.